These 15 T cell receptor beta chains were sequenced from one sample in a study of identical twins. TCRdb used MiXCR to reprocess the 5' RACE reads, holding one entry per CDR3 protein. The sample shows about 530,000 distinct CDR3 sequences, around 15% of them seen only once. The same data also went into a second study, on yellow fever vaccine responses in identical twins.

Sequenced material: CD4+ T cells sorted from blood. These receptors came from a woman between 18 and 29 years old in good health.

This clonotype came up a few times. This chain links TRBV3-1 with TRBJ2-3, with a weak D call TRBD1 (6 bases). V was shortened by 2 bases and J by 4 bases, with 13 bases between the two germline ends. This CDR3 is built from 15 residues. Per germline, CDR1 LGHDT and CDR2 YNNKEL (reference sequence). Here the CDR3 reads CASSQWGRIADTQYF. CDR3 coding DNA: TGTGCCAGCAGCCAATGGGGGCGCATTGCAGATACGCAGTATTTT.

Written as DNA, the CDR3 is TGTGCCAGCAGCTTAGCGCGTGGGACTAGCACAGATACGCAGTATTTT. Protein product: CASSLARGTSTDTQYF. V usage is TRBV7-9 and J usage is TRBJ2-3; weak D call: TRBD2 (6 bases). This CDR3 has 16 residues. V was shortened by 0 bases and J by 0 bases, with 10 bases between the two germline ends. Germline V lookup: CDR1 SEHNR, CDR2 FQNEAQ (reference sequence).

V usage is TRBV4-1 and J usage is TRBJ2-1; TRBD2 agrees at 7 bases. The CDR3 loop spans 14 amino acids. After removal of 2 bases from V and 5 bases from J, the junction contained 3 bases not matched to a gene. Germline CDR1 is MGHRA and CDR2 is YSYEKL. This chain's CDR3 is CASSQTGGNNEQFF. CDR3 nucleotides: TGCGCCAGCAGCCAAACGGGGGGAAACAATGAGCAGTTCTTC.

As for this clonotype: The junction departs from germline at one end; a sequencing error may be responsible. The chain joins TRBV3-1 to TRBJ2-7; TRBD2 agrees at 10 bases. The CDR3 consists of 18 residues. The V gene's germline CDR1 is LGHDT and CDR2 YNNKEL (reference sequence). The CDR3 here is CTSSLDGAGGITDYEQYF. The CDR3 DNA is TGTACCAGCAGTTTGGATGGAGCGGGAGGGATAACGGACTACGAGCAGTACTTC.

This clonotype was recorded a few times. The gene calls are TRBV28 and TRBJ2-3; D may be TRBD2 (6 bases). The CDR3 is made up of 17 amino acids. Per the germline V gene, CDR1 is MDHEN and CDR2 is SYDVKM. Trimming took off 3 bases at V and 2 bases at J, with 18 bases between the two ends. CDR3 residues: CASSFLGLSKSTDTQYF. DNA of the CDR3: TGTGCCAGCAGTTTCTTAGGACTATCGAAATCCACAGATACGCAGTATTTT. Full variable domain (missing parts from reference TRBV28 and TRBJ2-3): DVKVTQSSRYLVKRTGEKVFLECVQDMDHENMFWYRQDPGLGLRLIYFSYDVKMKEKGDIPEGYSVSREKKERFSLILESASTNQTSMYLCASSFLGLSKSTDTQYFGPGTRLTVL.

The rearrangement uses TRBV5-1 and TRBJ2-7; TRBD2 is a possible D gene (5 bases). This CDR3 comprises 15 residues. Germline V gene data show CDR1 as SGHRS and CDR2 as YFSETQ. V was pared by 4 bases and J by 0 bases, with 14 bases between. As DNA, the CDR3 is TGCGCCAGCAGCCCGAACGCGGGCCCCTCCTACGAGCAGTACTTC. Residues: CASSPNAGPSYEQYF.

This clonotype occurred many times. V and J are TRBV5-1 and TRBJ2-3; 9 bases fit TRBD2. V dropped 0 bases and J dropped 4; count of bases not matched to a gene: 6. This CDR3 comprises 16 residues. Germline CDR1 SGHRS, CDR2 YFSETQ. CDR3 amino acids: CASSLVVSGSPDTQYF. The CDR3 DNA reads TGCGCCAGCAGCTTGGTAGTTAGCGGGAGCCCAGATACGCAGTATTTT.

This clonotype showed up just a few times. This chain links TRBV7-9 with TRBJ2-7, with 12 bases matching TRBD1. The ends lost 5 bases at V and 9 bases at J; junction bases unmatched: 11. CDR3 length: 15 residues. Germline lookup yields CDR1 SEHNR and CDR2 FQNEAQ (reference sequence). The CDR3 DNA follows: TGTGCCAGCAGCCAAGGGACAGGGGGCTCCTCAATGCAGTACTTC. The encoded protein is CASSQGTGGSSMQYF.

This clonotype was observed a few times. The J gene is TRBJ2-7, the V gene TRBV27; no clear D gene. Germline-derived CDR1 and CDR2 are MNHEY and SMNVEV (reference sequence). Trimming cost V 8 bases and J 0 bases, with 11 bases left between them. There are 13 residues in the CDR3. The CDR3 is CASSQQNSYEQYF. The CDR3 DNA follows: TGTGCCAGCTCCCAGCAGAACTCCTACGAGCAGTACTTC.

V usage is TRBV14 and J usage is TRBJ1-1; D ambiguous. V lost 1 base to trimming and J lost 10 bases, with 13 bases between them. The V gene's germline CDR1 is SGHDN and CDR2 FVKESK. The CDR3 sequence is 13 residues long. DNA of the CDR3: TGTGCCAGCAGCCAAGCGGAGAAGGGTCGAGCTTTCTTT. This sequence encodes CASSQAEKGRAFF.

The chain recombines TRBV15 with TRBJ2-7; 11 nucleotides match TRBD2. Germline CDR1 and CDR2: LNHNV and YYDKDF (reference sequence). The V segment lost 5 bases and the J segment 3 bases; nucleotides outside the gene matches: 6. CDR3 length equals 15 residues. The CDR3, as DNA: TGTGCCACCAGCCGCGGGACTAGCGGTGGCTACGAGCAGTACTTC. It codes for CATSRGTSGGYEQYF. Complete variable domain (other parts from reference TRBV15 and TRBJ2-7): DAMVIQNPRYQVTQFGKPVTLSCSQTLNHNVMYWYQQKSSQAPKLLFHYYDKDFNNEADTPDNFQSRRPNTSFCFLDIRSPGLGDTAMYLCATSRGTSGGYEQYFGPGTRLTVT.

Ten or more counts support this clonotype. The CDR3 DNA reads TGTGCCAGCAGTTCTCGTGGCCGAAACTATGGCTACACCTTC. Residues: CASSSRGRNYGYTF. This chain links TRBV12-3 or TRBV12-4 with TRBJ1-2, with D unclear. This CDR3 spans 14 amino acids. The V gene lost 4 bases and the J gene lost 2 bases, with 11 bases spanning the gap.

This clonotype showed up just a few times. The rearrangement uses TRBV7-8 and TRBJ2-1; 13 bases align to TRBD2. The CDR3 contains 16 residues. The V segment lost 4 bases and the J segment 6 bases; nucleotides outside the gene matches: 6. Germline lookup yields CDR1 SGHVS and CDR2 FQNEAQ. CDR3 protein: CASSWTSGSMTNEQFF. For the CDR3, the DNA is TGTGCCAGCAGCTGGACTAGCGGGAGTATGACCAATGAGCAGTTCTTC. The whole variable domain, remainder taken from reference TRBV7-8 and TRBJ2-1, is GAGVSQSPRYKVAKRGQDVALRCDPISGHVSLFWYQQALGQGPEFLTYFQNEAQLDKSGLPSDRFFAERPEGSVSTLKIQRTQQEDSAVYLCASSWTSGSMTNEQFFGPGTRLTVL.

This clonotype was observed a handful of times. The chain uses TRBV2 and TRBJ1-5, with D possibly matching TRBD1 (5 bases). V shed 1 base and J shed 6 bases, with 16 bases lying between them. Germline V gives CDR1 SNHLY, CDR2 FYNNEI. This CDR3 is built from 16 residues. The CDR3 here is CASSEVLGVLPQPQHF. Here the CDR3 DNA reads TGTGCCAGCAGTGAAGTACTAGGGGTGTTGCCTCAGCCCCAGCATTTT.

This chain joins TRBV4-1 and TRBJ2-1, with D possibly matching TRBD2 (5 bases). The V end was cut by 3 bases, the J end by 3 bases, with 12 bases between. CDR1 and CDR2 (germline): MGHRA, YSYEKL. The CDR3 has 15 amino acids. The CDR3 DNA follows: TGCGCCAGCAGCCACTCCCCCCGGGGCTACAATGAGCAGTTCTTC. Protein sequence: CASSHSPRGYNEQFF.